The clone carrying this T cell receptor (beta chain) was recorded a few times. Its specificity is unknown. The sample is drawn from a study of T cells after yellow fever vaccination. 5'RACE template switching added a universal primer site and UMIs to TCR cDNA. TCRdb fed the 5' RACE reads into MiXCR, producing one record per CDR3 protein. The repertoire has some 320,000 distinct CDR3 sequences, around 4.3% of them found once; the top ten carry roughly a fifth. Germline-derived CDR1 and CDR2 are SGHRS and YFSETQ. V shed 5 bases, J shed 1 base, and the junction held 11 bases outside the gene matches. The CDR3 sequence is 16 residues long. Study observations and caveats: A weaker but faster secondary response was observed, peaking on day 5 versus 15. Only a small proportion of the clonotypes turned up in both the CD4 and the CD8 compartments, likely arising from convergent recombination.

The receptor's source is a man aged 18-30 years who received the YFV17D yellow fever vaccine. The V gene is TRBV5-1, the J gene TRBJ2-5; 7 bases align to TRBD1. The sequences come from PBMCs, collected 15 days after the yellow fever booster vaccination. The CDR3 here is CASRGSWAGGQETQYF. CDR3 DNA: TGCGCCAGCAGGGGTAGCTGGGCAGGGGGCCAAGAGACCCAGTACTTC.